A selection of T cell receptor beta chains follows, all from one sample in a study of T cell responses to AZD1222 COVID-19 vaccine. Data came from immunoSEQ multiplex PCR; TCRdb stores just in-frame clones and leaves some out. The sample holds over 70,000 clones; about nine tenths are singletons and the top ten take less than 6%. This material consisted of peripheral blood, taken 28 days after the second AZD1222 dose. Every receptor here comes from an adult who received the AZD1222 COVID-19 vaccine. Each CDR3 is given with its conserved first and last residue. Each record gives: V gene, CDR3 protein.

V gene: TRBV18; CDR3 protein: CASSPQHLGGNQPQHF
V gene: TRBV11-2; CDR3 protein: CASSLVGVRDTQYF
V gene: TRBV5-5; CDR3 protein: CASSLVEALDEQFF
V gene: TRBV3-1/TRBV3-2; CDR3 protein: CASSRVHRDNKNYEQYF
V gene: TRBV28; CDR3 protein: CASSLSYGTGYEKLFF
V gene: TRBV7-8; CDR3 protein: CASSLVLSGDLYGYTF
V gene: TRBV7-9; CDR3 protein: CASSPGGLAWGEQFF
V gene: TRBV30; CDR3 protein: CAWTGGGYGYTF
V gene: TRBV28; CDR3 protein: CASSTPGQNSPLHF
V gene: TRBV6-1; CDR3 protein: CASSEAGRSSYNSPLHF
V gene: TRBV7-2; CDR3 protein: CASSDVAGWETQYF
V gene: TRBV5-4; CDR3 protein: CASNPRTLAGSSSGANVLTF
V gene: TRBV11-3; CDR3 protein: CASSLEQGWATGELFF
V gene: TRBV18; CDR3 protein: CASSPAVGQGYEQYF
V gene: TRBV27; CDR3 protein: CASSFRDRGFF
V gene: TRBV19; CDR3 protein: CASSIVGDSNEQFF
V gene: TRBV5-1; CDR3 protein: CASSLGTGSYGYTF
V gene: TRBV7-2; CDR3 protein: CASSSSSGALYEQYF
V gene: TRBV4-1; CDR3 protein: CASSQVGLASDEQFF
V gene: TRBV11-2; CDR3 protein: CASSPRDNAKNIQYF
V gene: TRBV19; CDR3 protein: CASIQGTTDTQYF
V gene: TRBV14; CDR3 protein: CASSPVALRDDKNIQYF
V gene: TRBV4-1; CDR3 protein: CASSQGRGVSRYNEQFF
V gene: TRBV4-1; CDR3 protein: CASSQANPGTAFQETQYF
V gene: TRBV4-1; CDR3 protein: CASSNRDRDTGELFF
V gene: TRBV29-1; CDR3 protein: CSVGSSSAGNTIYF
V gene: TRBV4-3; CDR3 protein: CASSRGQQGSSGNTIYF
V gene: TRBV7-9; CDR3 protein: CASSLSSGGPQYF
V gene: TRBV2; CDR3 protein: CASSDLIGTAQETQYF
V gene: TRBV10-2; CDR3 protein: CASSEFPPGELSTEAFF
V gene: TRBV25-1; CDR3 protein: CASSDVVGPLPYEQYF
V gene: TRBV6-1; CDR3 protein: CASSEAGKGRETQYF
V gene: TRBV7-9; CDR3 protein: CASSWTGYEQYF
V gene: TRBV19; CDR3 protein: CASSMVRGYNQPQHF
V gene: TRBV6-5; CDR3 protein: CASRLGGPGETQYF